The 4 T cell receptor beta chains presented below share a single source sample, sequenced in a study of T cells after posttransplantation cyclophosphamide. Sequencing used immunoSEQ multiplex PCR; TCRdb keeps in-frame clones, though not all of them. There are about 30,000 clones in the sample, none observed a single time. The specimen sequenced was PBMCs. These receptor sequences come from a woman younger than 45 in good health and a related stem cell transplant donor.

The genes are TRBV24-1 and TRBJ2-5; tentatively, D is TRBD2 (6 bases). Trimming stripped 3 bases from V and 7 bases from J, with 17 bases between. The CDR3 spans 15 residues. Germline V CDR1 and CDR2: KGHDR, SFDVKD. CDR3: CATSDRGGSIGTQYF. In DNA, the CDR3 is TGTGCCACCAGTGATCGTGGGGGGTCCATTGGGACCCAGTACTTC.

This clone appeared many times. V gene TRBV11-2 combines with J gene TRBJ2-7; TRBD2 matches at 10 bases. CDR1 is SGHAT, CDR2 FQNNGV, per germline. This CDR3 has 16 amino acids. The ends lost 5 bases at V and 2 bases at J; junction bases unmatched: 9. The CDR3 DNA reads TGTGCCAGCAGCCCTCGAGGGACTAGCGCAACCTACGAGCAGTACTTC. Translated: CASSPRGTSATYEQYF.

In its sample, this clone was seen many times. The V and J genes are TRBV28 and TRBJ2-1; TRBD2 aligns across 16 bases. V was clipped by 5 bases and J by 5 bases; unmatched bases: 9. CDR3 length: 18 residues. Germline V CDR1 and CDR2: MDHEN, SYDVKM. In DNA, the CDR3 is TGTGCCAGCAGTCTCCCGGGACTAGCGGGGGGGCCCGACAATGAGCAGTTCTTC. Translating it yields CASSLPGLAGGPDNEQFF.

At least ten counts were recorded for this clone. The V call is TRBV4-1, the J call TRBJ1-6; 8 nucleotides agree with TRBD1. V dropped 1 base and J dropped 9; count of bases not matched to a gene: 5. Germline V lookup: CDR1 MGHRA, CDR2 YSYEKL. This CDR3 comprises 15 residues. The CDR3 sequence is CASSQGTGWGSPLHF. CDR3 nucleotide sequence: TGCGCCAGCAGCCAAGGGACAGGGTGGGGTTCACCCCTCCACTTT.